This T cell receptor beta chain was captured in a study of cytomegalovirus exposure and HLA in healthy donors. Whole-study findings and limits: Near-uniform donor sequencing depth was presumed by presence/absence analyses.

Regarding this clone: Its specificity is unknown.

CDR3 length equals 13 residues. Germline CDR1 ENHRY, CDR2 SYGVKD. The study ran its PCR with 60 Vbeta and 13 Jbeta primers. Using immunoSEQ multiplex PCR, the repertoire was profiled, and TCRdb retains in-frame clones only, with some absent. In the table there are approximately 100,000 clones, approximately 64% of which are singletons. This sequence originates from a man in his sixties in good health and CMV-seronegative. The sample was PBMCs. The chain couples TRBV10-3 to TRBJ2-5; the D gene is possibly TRBD1 (5 bases). TRBJ2-7 matches the DNA end more closely, so the J call is doubtful. The CDR3 is CAISQGLHYEQYF. CDR3 coding DNA: TGTGCCATCAGCCAGGGCCTGCACTACGAGCAGTACTTC.